This T cell receptor (beta chain) emerged from a study of cytomegalovirus exposure and HLA in healthy donors. General study results and limits: A reported reduction in N-insertions relative to the approximately 640-donor mean was seen in an Asian-associated ancestry cluster in a later analysis.

On this clone: The antigen remains unidentified.

There are 15 residues in the CDR3. V lost 2 bases, J lost 5 bases, and 15 bases lay in between. Germline V lookup: CDR1 MGHDK, CDR2 SYGVNS. Donors were ostensibly healthy at sampling, although undocumented immune exposures were probable. Both 60 Vbeta primers and 13 Jbeta primers went into the PCR. TCRdb's table, derived via immunoSEQ multiplex PCR, lists solely in-frame clones and lacks some. Its table records just over 200,000 clones. This TCR derives from a girl aged 2 to 10 in good health and CMV-seropositive. J is TRBJ1-2 and V is TRBV25-1, with unresolved D. Sequences were obtained from PBMCs. As DNA, the CDR3 is TGTGCCAGCAGTGAAAACTTTGGGCAACTTTATGGCTACACCTTC. Amino acids: CASSENFGQLYGYTF.